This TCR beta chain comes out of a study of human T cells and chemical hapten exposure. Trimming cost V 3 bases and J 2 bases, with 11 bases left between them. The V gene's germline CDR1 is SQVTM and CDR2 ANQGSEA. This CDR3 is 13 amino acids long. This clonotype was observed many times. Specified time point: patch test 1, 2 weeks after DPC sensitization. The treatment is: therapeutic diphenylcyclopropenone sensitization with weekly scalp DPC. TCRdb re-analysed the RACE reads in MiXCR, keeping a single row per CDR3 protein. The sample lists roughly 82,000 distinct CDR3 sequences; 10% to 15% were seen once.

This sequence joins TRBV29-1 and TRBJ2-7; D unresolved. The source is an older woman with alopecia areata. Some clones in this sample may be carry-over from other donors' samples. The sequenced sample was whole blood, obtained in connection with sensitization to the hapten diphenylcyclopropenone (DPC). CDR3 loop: CSVEVPLAYEQYF. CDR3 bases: TGCAGCGTTGAGGTTCCGCTAGCCTACGAGCAGTACTTC.